The TCR beta chain under discussion was sequenced for a study of cytomegalovirus exposure and HLA in healthy donors. Both 60 Vbeta primers and 13 Jbeta primers went into the PCR. Assay used: immunoSEQ multiplex PCR; TCRdb lists only in-frame clones, some missing. This table holds approximately 160,000 clones, approximately 84% found once. The germline gives CDR1 SQVTM, CDR2 ANQGSEA. The CDR3 extends over 13 amino acids. V lost 7 bases and J lost 1, with 13 bases in between. Sequenced sample: PBMCs. This chain connects TRBV29-1 to TRBJ2-5; tentative D call: TRBD1 (6 bases). This TCR came from a woman aged 40 to 49 in good health and CMV-seropositive. The CDR3 here is CSARMGAQETQYF. The DNA of the CDR3 is TGCAGCGCCCGGATGGGGGCCCAAGAGACCCAGTACTTC.